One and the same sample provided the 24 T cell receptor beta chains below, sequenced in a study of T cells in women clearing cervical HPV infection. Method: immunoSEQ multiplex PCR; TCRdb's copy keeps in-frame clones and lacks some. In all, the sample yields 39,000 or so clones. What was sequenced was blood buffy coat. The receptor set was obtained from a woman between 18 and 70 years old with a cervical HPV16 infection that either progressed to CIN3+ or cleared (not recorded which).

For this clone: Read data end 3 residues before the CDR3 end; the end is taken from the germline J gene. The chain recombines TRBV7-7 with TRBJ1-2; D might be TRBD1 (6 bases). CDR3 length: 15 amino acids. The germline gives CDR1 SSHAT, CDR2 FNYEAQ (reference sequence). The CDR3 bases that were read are TGTGCCAGCAGCTTAGCGCCACTAGCGCTAGGGGGG. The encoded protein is CASSLAPLALGG. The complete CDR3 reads CASSLAPLALGGYTF.

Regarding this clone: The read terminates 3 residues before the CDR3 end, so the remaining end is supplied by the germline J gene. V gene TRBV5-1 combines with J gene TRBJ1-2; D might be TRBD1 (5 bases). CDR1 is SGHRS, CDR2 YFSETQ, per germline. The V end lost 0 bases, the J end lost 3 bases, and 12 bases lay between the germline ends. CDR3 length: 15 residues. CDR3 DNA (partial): TGCGCCAGCAGCTTGGCGGGGGTCGGTGACTATGGC. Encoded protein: CASSLAGVGDYG. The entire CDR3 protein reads CASSLAGVGDYGYTF.

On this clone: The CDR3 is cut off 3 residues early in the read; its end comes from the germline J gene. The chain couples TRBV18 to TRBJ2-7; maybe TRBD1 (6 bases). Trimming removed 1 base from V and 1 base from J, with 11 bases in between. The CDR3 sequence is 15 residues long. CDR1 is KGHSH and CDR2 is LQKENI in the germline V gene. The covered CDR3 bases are TGTGCCAGCTCACCACTTGAGGACAGTTCCTACGAG. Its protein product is CASSPLEDSSYE. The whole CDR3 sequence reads CASSPLEDSSYEQYF.

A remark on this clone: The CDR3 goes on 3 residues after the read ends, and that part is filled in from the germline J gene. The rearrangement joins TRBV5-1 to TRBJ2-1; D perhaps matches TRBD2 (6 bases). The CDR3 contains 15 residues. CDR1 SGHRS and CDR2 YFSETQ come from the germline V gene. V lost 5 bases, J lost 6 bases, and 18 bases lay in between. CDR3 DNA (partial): TGCGCCAGCAGTGTCGGAGGGCCAGCGGGCAATGAG. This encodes CASSVGGPAGNE. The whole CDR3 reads CASSVGGPAGNEQFF.

CDR3 bases read: TGCGCCAGCAGCCTCACCGGGACAGGAGTCCACGAG. Protein: CASSLTGTGVHE. The entire CDR3 reads CASSLTGTGVHEQYF. V and J are TRBV5-1 and TRBJ2-7; 8 positions agree with TRBD1. The sequence runs out 3 residues before the end of the CDR3; the remainder is reconstructed from the germline J gene. Trimming removed 4 bases from V and 5 bases from J; junction bases left unmatched: 11. Germline V lookup: CDR1 SGHRS, CDR2 YFSETQ. The CDR3 spans 15 residues.

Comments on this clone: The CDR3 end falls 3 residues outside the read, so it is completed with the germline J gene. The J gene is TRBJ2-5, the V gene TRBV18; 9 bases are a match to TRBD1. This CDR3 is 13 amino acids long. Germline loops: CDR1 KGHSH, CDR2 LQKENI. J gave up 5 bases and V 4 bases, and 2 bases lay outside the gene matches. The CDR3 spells CASSQDRGETQYF. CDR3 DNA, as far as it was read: TGTGCCAGCTCACAGGACAGGGGTGAGACC.

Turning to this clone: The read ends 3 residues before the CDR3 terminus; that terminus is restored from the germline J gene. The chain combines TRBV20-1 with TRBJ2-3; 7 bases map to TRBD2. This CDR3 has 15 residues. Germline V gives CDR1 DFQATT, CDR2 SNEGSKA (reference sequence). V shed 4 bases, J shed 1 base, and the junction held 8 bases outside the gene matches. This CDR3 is CSATYGLVRTDTQYF. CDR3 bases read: TGCAGTGCTACCTATGGACTAGTTCGCACAGATACG.

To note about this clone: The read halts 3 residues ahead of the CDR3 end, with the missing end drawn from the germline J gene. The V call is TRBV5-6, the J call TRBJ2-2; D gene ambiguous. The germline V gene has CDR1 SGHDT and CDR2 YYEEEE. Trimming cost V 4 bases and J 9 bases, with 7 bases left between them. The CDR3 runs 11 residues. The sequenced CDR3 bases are TGTGCCAGCAGCCTAAAAAGGGAG. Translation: CASSLKRE. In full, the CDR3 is CASSLKRELFF.

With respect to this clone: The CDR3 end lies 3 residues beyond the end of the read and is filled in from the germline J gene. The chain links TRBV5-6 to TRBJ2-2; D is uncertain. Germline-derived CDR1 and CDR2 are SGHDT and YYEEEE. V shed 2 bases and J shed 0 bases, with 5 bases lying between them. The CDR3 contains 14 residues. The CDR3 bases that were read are TGTGCCAGCAGCTTTACTTCGAACACCGGGGAG. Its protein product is CASSFTSNTGE. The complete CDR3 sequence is CASSFTSNTGELFF.

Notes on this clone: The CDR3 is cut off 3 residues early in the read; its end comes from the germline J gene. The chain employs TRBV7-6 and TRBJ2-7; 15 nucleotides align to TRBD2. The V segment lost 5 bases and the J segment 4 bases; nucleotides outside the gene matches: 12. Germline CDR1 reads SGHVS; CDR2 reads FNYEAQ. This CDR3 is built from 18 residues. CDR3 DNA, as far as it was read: TGTGCCAGCAGCGAAGGGACTAGCGGGGGGCAGAGTTGGTACGAG. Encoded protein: CASSEGTSGGQSWYE. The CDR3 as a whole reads CASSEGTSGGQSWYEQYF.

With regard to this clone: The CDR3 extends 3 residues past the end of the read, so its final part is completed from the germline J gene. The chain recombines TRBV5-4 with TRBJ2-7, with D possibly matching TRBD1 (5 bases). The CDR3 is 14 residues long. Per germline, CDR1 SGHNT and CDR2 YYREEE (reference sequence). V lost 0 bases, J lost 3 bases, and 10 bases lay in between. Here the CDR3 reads CASSLGTSGYEQYF. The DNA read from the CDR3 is TGTGCCAGCAGCTTGGGGACAAGTGGCTACGAG.

CDR3 residues: CASSLGQGISNEQFF. The part of the CDR3 DNA that was read is TGCGCCAGCAGCTTGGGTCAGGGGATAAGCAATGAG. The chain employs TRBV5-1 and TRBJ2-1, with a possible D match to TRBD1 (6 bases). With the read ending 3 residues before the CDR3 end, the germline J gene is used to fill in that end. CDR1 SGHRS and CDR2 YFSETQ come from the germline V gene. Trimming removed 0 bases at V and 6 bases at J, with 13 bases between. The CDR3 runs 15 residues.

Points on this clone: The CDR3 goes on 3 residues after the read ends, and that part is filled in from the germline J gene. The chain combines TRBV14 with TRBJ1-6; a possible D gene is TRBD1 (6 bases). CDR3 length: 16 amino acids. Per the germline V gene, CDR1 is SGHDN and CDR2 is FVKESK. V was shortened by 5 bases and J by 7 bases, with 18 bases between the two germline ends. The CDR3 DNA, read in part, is TGTGCCAGCAGCTCCCTATCATGGGGGCCCAATTCACCC. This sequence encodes CASSSLSWGPNSP. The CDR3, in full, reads CASSSLSWGPNSPLHF.

This chain's CDR3 is CASSSLRRGLQETQYF. Incomplete CDR3 DNA: TGTGCCAGCAGCTCCCTAAGGCGGGGACTTCAAGAGACC. The V gene is TRBV13, the J gene TRBJ2-5, with D maybe TRBD2 (6 bases). The read is 3 residues too short to cover the CDR3 end, so that end is filled in from the germline J gene. Germline-derived CDR1 and CDR2 are PRHDT and FYEKMQ (reference sequence). The CDR3 is 16 amino acids. V lost 4 bases, J lost 2 bases, and 17 bases lay in between.

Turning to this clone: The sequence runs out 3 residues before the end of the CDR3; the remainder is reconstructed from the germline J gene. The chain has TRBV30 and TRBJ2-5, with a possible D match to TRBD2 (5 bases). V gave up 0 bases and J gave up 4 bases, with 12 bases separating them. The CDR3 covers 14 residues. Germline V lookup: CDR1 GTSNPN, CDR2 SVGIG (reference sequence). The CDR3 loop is CAWSVLGVGETQYF. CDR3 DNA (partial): TGTGCCTGGAGTGTACTAGGTGTGGGAGAGACC.

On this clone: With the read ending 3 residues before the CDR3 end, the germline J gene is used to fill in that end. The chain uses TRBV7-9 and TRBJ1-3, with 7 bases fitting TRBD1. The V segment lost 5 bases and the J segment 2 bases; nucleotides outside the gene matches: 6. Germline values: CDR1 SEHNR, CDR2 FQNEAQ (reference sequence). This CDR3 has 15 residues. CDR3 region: CASSPPGQPGNTIYF. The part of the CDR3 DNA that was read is TGTGCCAGCAGCCCCCCGGGACAGCCTGGAAACACC.

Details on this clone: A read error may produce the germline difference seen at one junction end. Incomplete CDR3 DNA: TGCGCCAGCAGCCAATCCGGGACTCGGGTGGAGACC. Its protein is CASSQSGTRVET. The entire CDR3 reads CASSQSGTRVETQYF. The chain links TRBV4-2 to TRBJ2-5; D is possibly TRBD2 (6 bases). The read falls 3 residues short of the CDR3 end, and the missing part is taken from the germline J gene. The CDR3 runs 15 residues. Germline V lookup: CDR1 LGHNA, CDR2 YNFKEQ.

CDR3 amino acids: CASSPDRVGNQPQYF. CDR3 bases read: TGTGCCAGCAGTCCTGACAGGGTCGGCAATCAGCCG. The chain combines TRBV11-2 with TRBJ2-3; the match to TRBD1 covers 7 bases. The read stops 3 residues short of the end of the CDR3; the missing end is completed from the germline J gene. The CDR3 consists of 15 residues. Germline V gives CDR1 SGHAT, CDR2 FQNNGV. The full variable domain, with the rest looked up from reference TRBV11-2 and TRBJ2-3, is EAGVAQSPRYKIIEKRQSVAFWCNPISGHATLYWYQQILGQGPKLLIQFQNNGVVDDSQLPKDRFSAERLKGVDSTLKIQPAKLEDSAVYLCASSPDRVGNQPQYFGPGTRLTVL.

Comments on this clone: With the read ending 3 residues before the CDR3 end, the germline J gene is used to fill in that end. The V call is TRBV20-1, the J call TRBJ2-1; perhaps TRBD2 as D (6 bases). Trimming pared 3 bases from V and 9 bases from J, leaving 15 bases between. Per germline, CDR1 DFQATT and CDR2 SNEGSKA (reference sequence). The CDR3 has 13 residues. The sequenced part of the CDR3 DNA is TGCAGTGCTAGTATAACTAGCCACGGTGAG. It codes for CSASITSHGE. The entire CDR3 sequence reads CSASITSHGEQFF.

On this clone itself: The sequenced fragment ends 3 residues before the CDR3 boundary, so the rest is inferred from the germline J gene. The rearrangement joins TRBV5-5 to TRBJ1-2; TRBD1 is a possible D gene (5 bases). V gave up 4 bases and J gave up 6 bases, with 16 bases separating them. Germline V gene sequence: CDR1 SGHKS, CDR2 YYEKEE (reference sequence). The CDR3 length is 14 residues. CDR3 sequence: CASSTFQGMDGYTF. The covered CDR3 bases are TGTGCCAGCAGCACCTTTCAGGGTATGGATGGC.

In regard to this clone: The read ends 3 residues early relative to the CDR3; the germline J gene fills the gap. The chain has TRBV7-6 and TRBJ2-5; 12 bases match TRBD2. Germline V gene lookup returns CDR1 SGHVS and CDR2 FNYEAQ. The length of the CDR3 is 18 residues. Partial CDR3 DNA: TGTGCCAGCAGCTTATCCTCTAGCGGGGGGGGGCTTGGAGATACC. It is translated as CASSLSSSGGGLGDT. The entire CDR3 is CASSLSSSGGGLGDTQYF.

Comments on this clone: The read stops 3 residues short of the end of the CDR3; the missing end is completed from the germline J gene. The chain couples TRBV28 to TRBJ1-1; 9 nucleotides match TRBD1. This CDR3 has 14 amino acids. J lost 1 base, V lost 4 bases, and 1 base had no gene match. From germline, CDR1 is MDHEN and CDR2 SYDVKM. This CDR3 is CASSWTGENTEAFF. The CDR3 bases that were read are TGTGCCAGCAGTTGGACAGGGGAGAACACTGAA. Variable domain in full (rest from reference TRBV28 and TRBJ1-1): DVKVTQSSRYLVKRTGEKVFLECVQDMDHENMFWYRQDPGLGLRLIYFSYDVKMKEKGDIPEGYSVSREKKERFSLILESASTNQTSMYLCASSWTGENTEAFFGQGTRLTVV.

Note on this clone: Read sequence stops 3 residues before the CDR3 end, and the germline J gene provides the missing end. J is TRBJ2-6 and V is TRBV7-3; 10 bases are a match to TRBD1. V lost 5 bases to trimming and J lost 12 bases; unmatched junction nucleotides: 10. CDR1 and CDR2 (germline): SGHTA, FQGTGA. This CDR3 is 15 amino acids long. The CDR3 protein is CASSPGTGEAVVLTF. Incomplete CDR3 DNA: TGTGCCAGCAGCCCAGGGACAGGGGAGGCAGTCGTC.

The chain's CDR3 is CASSYVSQGRRTEQFF. CDR3 DNA (partial): TGTGCCAGCAGTTATGTATCACAGGGTAGAAGGACTGAG. The chain is built from TRBV6-2 or TRBV6-3 and TRBJ2-1, with D perhaps TRBD1 (6 bases). The read terminates 3 residues ahead of where the CDR3 ends, so the germline J gene completes it. This CDR3 comprises 16 residues. Germline loops: CDR1 MNHEY, CDR2 SVGEGT. Between the trimmed V and J ends, which lost 3 bases and 9 bases, there was a span of 21 bases.